This T cell receptor beta chain was recovered during a study of shared clonotypes between healthy human individuals (TCRdb year 2020). Regarding the study in general: The cohort included a few men and a couple of women between 18 and 49 years of age. For each donor, CD4 naive and CD4 memory were each run on three plates, CD8 naive on two plates, and CD8 memory on one plate. The study deeply sequenced blood TCR repertoires of five healthy adults to estimate repertoire size and the extent of clonotype sharing between individuals. To increase sequencing depth and limit assay-specific biases, different laboratories used diverse techniques to prepare libraries and sequence TCR repertoires. Each donor's leukapheresis produced roughly between about 0.8 and 8.9 billion PBMCs. Broader findings and caveats from the paper: Higher generation probabilities were observed for clonotypes shared by all four sorted-subset donors than for non-shared clonotypes. Based on pairwise subsampling, the degree of clonotype sharing among donors was expected to be affected by sequencing depth. Even with the large sequencing depth, rarefaction of the sorted-subset datasets indicated that sequencing was incomplete. Only blood was sampled, and tissue TCR repertoires likely differ from those in blood. Naive subsets generally had larger estimated clonotype richness than memory subsets. Because the study included only a small number of donors, the genetic and exposure-history diversity represented was limited. Sharing across several donors was observed for approximately 5% of naive CD4, over 3% of naive CD8, about 2.3% of memory CD4, and less than 0.45% of memory CD8 clonotypes.

Healthy HIV-negative adults with no recently reported acute infections or vaccinations were included as donors. All donors were Caucasian adults living in Nashville, Tennessee, USA. CD4+ T cells were enriched through magnetic negative selection, after which naive cells were positively selected on CD45RA and the remaining negative fraction served as the memory subset. After blood collection by leukapheresis, PBMCs were isolated using Ficoll-Histopaque density gradient centrifugation and then cryopreserved in the vapor phase of liquid nitrogen. Purity and quantity of every magnetically sorted T cell population were checked by analytical flow cytometry. From each sorted fraction, genomic DNA was isolated and quantified by UV absorbance on a Nanodrop 2000c. CDR1 is given as MDHEN and CDR2 as SYDVKM, both from the germline V gene. V is clipped by 5 bases and J by 6 bases, and the sequence between their germline boundaries is 7 bases long. The CDR3 contains 12 residues, cysteine and phenylalanine counted. Here the CDR3 DNA is all that survives: 36 bases in frame from base 1.

Using the deep immunoSEQ assay, multiplex PCR amplified TCR CDR3 regions from genomic DNA. Extracted genomic DNA from each cell subset was spread evenly across all wells of several immunoSEQ 96-well plates, with each plate serving as a replicate. Each replicate PCR for sorted subsets received about 0.2 ug genomic DNA, equal to some 32,000 T cell genomes. Purified libraries were quantified with a Qubit 3.0 fluorometer, sized on a Bioanalyzer 2100, and re-quantified with the KAPA Library Quantification kit. Each immunoSEQ 96-well plate was sequenced on its own single-read 150-cycle Illumina NextSeq 550 flow cell. Per the authors' processing: Because only junctional sequences without quality scores were contained in the immunoSEQ output, filtering matching that applied to full-length reads could not be performed. Sequences were annotated with PyIR, a Python wrapper for IgBLAST v1.9, using IMGT germline references to assign V/J genes and CDR3. Reads with weak V/J assignments (E-value above 1e-6), missing CDR3, stop codons, out-of-frame junctions, or ambiguous translated residues were removed. V3J clonotypes were defined by identical inferred V gene, J gene, and CDR3 amino acid sequence. Percentage overlap between repertoires was calculated by dividing the number of shared unique clonotypes by the size of the smaller repertoire. Three approaches were used to assess repertoire richness: RTK rarefaction, the Chao1 estimator, and Recon v2.1 estimates of unobserved clonotypes. For all TCRbeta clonotypes obtained by the gDNA method from a few donors, generation probabilities were computed with OLGA. Held by TCRdb, this immuneACCESS table contains in-frame sequences only and omits some clones. Under half of the omission traces to an unresolved V gene where checked; the cause of the rest is unknown. Clonal size and the V and J genes are those of that table, whereas D and trimming came from the DNA. The sample table lists some 2.1 million clones, around 95% of them with a count of one. Roughly 0.13% of the sample comes from the top ten.

To note about this clone: Its antigen target is currently unknown. One base away there is no much larger clone; base qualities are not given. The sample holds other DNA sequences that translate to the same CDR3.

The rearranged segments are TRBV28 and TRBJ2-2; no D segment can be confidently identified. Sequenced sample: naive CD4+ T cells sorted from blood. According to the study, the label for this sample's cell subset or site signals: CD45RA+ positively selected. This TCR came from a young man in good health. This receptor has the CDR3 CASSLPAGELFF. The DNA is as follows: TGTGCCAGCAGTCTTCCAGCCGGGGAGCTGTTTTTT.